The 2 T cell receptor beta chains presented below share a single source sample, sequenced in a study of cytomegalovirus exposure and HLA in healthy donors. Measured with immunoSEQ multiplex PCR; TCRdb has only the in-frame clones, and not every one. The table records about 130,000 clones, 89% of them present only once. The sequenced material came from PBMCs. The receptors originated from a woman younger than 30 in good health and CMV-seronegative.

CDR3 in amino acids: CASSFNRGGMYQETQYF. CDR3 nucleotides: TGTGCCAGCAGTTTTAACCGAGGAGGGATGTACCAAGAGACCCAGTACTTC. V and J are TRBV27 and TRBJ2-5; D may be TRBD2 (6 bases). V shed 3 bases and J shed 0 bases, with 17 bases lying between them. The CDR3 length is 17 residues. Germline loops: CDR1 MNHEY, CDR2 SMNVEV (reference sequence).

The chain carries TRBV19 and TRBJ1-4; 7 bases match TRBD1. The CDR3 extends over 15 amino acids. V lost 6 bases, J lost 0 bases, and 4 bases stayed unmatched. The V gene's germline CDR1 is LNHDA and CDR2 SQIVND (reference sequence). CDR3 region: CASRLQGTTNEKLFF. The CDR3 region has the DNA TGTGCCAGTAGACTACAGGGGACAACTAATGAAAAACTGTTTTTT.